This is a list of T cell receptor beta chains from one sample in a study of T cell repertoires in ileal Crohn's disease. Produced via immunoSEQ multiplex PCR; TCRdb's table is partial and in-frame only. The sample contains roughly 4,000 clones, about 73% of which appear only once. Sequencing was carried out using ileal tissue. The receptor source for this set is an adult with Crohn's disease. Both conserved end residues are trimmed from each CDR3. Not every row has a clone size; where given, it reads once, few, many or a size class.

once	TRBV30	TRBJ2-7	AWDRRGEYEQY
-	TRBV10-3	TRBJ1-2	AISPGQGEGYT
-	TRBV29-1	TRBJ2-7	SVDRGYEQY
-	TRBV19	TRBJ1-2	ASSIGGDYYGYT
-	TRBV6-1	TRBJ1-4	ASRSRATNEKLF
few	TRBV29-1	TRBJ2-7	SVERGTGAGEQY
-	TRBV7-2	TRBJ2-2	ASSLAGGNTGELF
-	TRBV25-1	TRBJ1-1	ASSPIQGVNTEAF
-	TRBV18	TRBJ1-4	ASSPFNRGSEKLF
once	TRBV6-1	TRBJ2-2	ASSEVRTANTGELF
-	TRBV5-1	TRBJ1-5	ASRQGNDQPQH
-	TRBV2	TRBJ2-5	ASSAGLTQTQY
-	TRBV7-2	TRBJ2-5	ASSLWSGTQY
-	TRBV28	TRBJ2-7	ASRRQTPYEQY
few	TRBV7-2	TRBJ1-4	ASRSTGQGSEKLF
-	TRBV14	TRBJ1-1	ASSPQGLHFEAF
-	TRBV19	TRBJ1-2	ASSIHGYGYT